Below are 26 T cell receptor beta chains sequenced from a single sample in a study of T-cell memory formation after mild COVID-19. TCRdb analysed the 5' RACE reads with MiXCR anew, one entry per CDR3 protein. The profile covers just under 150,000 distinct CDR3 sequences, with about 6.1% appearing a single time and about 2.1% taken by the ten largest. The specimen sequenced was PBMCs or a T cell subset sorted from them (not recorded which). Receptors originate from an adult woman who had mild COVID-19 (a few samples of this study predate the infection). Cell type and time point are not known.

The chain employs TRBV6-5 and TRBJ1-2; 8 bases map to TRBD1. The CDR3 loop spans 15 amino acids. Trimming cost V 2 bases and J 8 bases; bases outside gene matches: 10. Germline CDR1 is MNHEY and CDR2 is SVGAGI. In DNA, the CDR3 is TGTGCCAGCAGTTACACGGGGACAGGCATTAGCGGCTACACCTTC. It translates to CASSYTGTGISGYTF.

In its sample, this clonotype was seen many times. This chain uses TRBV12-3 or TRBV12-4 with TRBJ1-5, with D uncertain. There are 13 residues in the CDR3. V shed 7 bases and J shed 5 bases, with 12 bases lying between them. As DNA, the CDR3 is TGTGCCAGCAACTTTCACCCTCATCAGCCCCAGCATTTT. It yields the protein CASNFHPHQPQHF.

V gene TRBV6-1 combines with J gene TRBJ1-1; D unclear. Between the trimmed V and J ends, which lost 8 bases and 11 bases, there was a span of 21 bases. This CDR3 comprises 13 residues. Germline lookup yields CDR1 MNHNS and CDR2 SASEGT. CDR3 bases: TGTGCCAGCTGGGATGACGGGCCTTTCCAGGCTTTCTTT. It specifies CASWDDGPFQAFF.

The table lists this clonotype with many counts. The genes are TRBV5-1 and TRBJ2-5; TRBD2 agrees at 7 bases. CDR1 and CDR2 from the germline V gene are SGHRS and YFSETQ. The CDR3 is 15 residues long. V lost 0 bases to trimming and J lost 0 bases; unmatched junction nucleotides: 2. CDR3 in amino acids: CASSLGSGYQETQYF. In DNA form, the CDR3 reads TGCGCCAGCAGCTTGGGTAGCGGGTACCAAGAGACCCAGTACTTC.

This clonotype occurred many times. The chain is built from TRBV4-2 and TRBJ2-5, with 10 bases matching TRBD2. V shed 1 base and J 5 bases; nucleotides not matched to a gene: 16. Germline assignment: CDR1 LGHNA and CDR2 YNFKEQ. The CDR3 is made up of 19 amino acids. The CDR3 spells CASSQALRTSGEVKETQYF. CDR3 DNA: TGTGCCAGCAGCCAAGCGCTACGGACTAGCGGTGAGGTGAAGGAGACCCAGTACTTC.

The sample holds many counts of this clonotype. The chain couples TRBV5-4 to TRBJ1-2, with D unclear. The CDR3 runs to 16 residues. V was shortened by 4 bases and J by 1 base, with 17 bases between the two germline ends. The germline V gene has CDR1 SGHNT and CDR2 YYREEE (reference sequence). The CDR3 protein is CASSGGGGWGNYGYTF. The CDR3 DNA is TGTGCCAGCAGCGGCGGAGGAGGATGGGGTAACTATGGCTACACCTTC.

The table lists this clonotype with a few counts. The rearrangement uses TRBV5-1 and TRBJ2-5, with 8 positions matching TRBD2. Looked up from germline, CDR1 is SGHRS and CDR2 is YFSETQ. This CDR3 region has 16 residues. The ends lost 7 bases at V and 5 bases at J; junction bases unmatched: 16. CDR3 DNA sequence: TGCGCCAGCCGCCGGAGGCCAGCGGGAGTTCTGGAGACCCAGTACTTC. Its protein is CASRRRPAGVLETQYF.

The CDR3 region has the DNA TGTGCCAGCAGCTTGTCCAGGGGGACACCTTATAGCAATCAGCCCCAGCATTTT. Translation: CASSLSRGTPYSNQPQHF. The V call is TRBV5-5, the J call TRBJ1-5, with 7 nucleotides matching TRBD1. Germline V gene sequence: CDR1 SGHKS, CDR2 YYEKEE (reference sequence). This CDR3 has 18 residues. V lost 1 base, J lost 0 bases, and 10 bases stayed unmatched.

The chain uses TRBV27 and TRBJ2-7; 8 bases line up with TRBD1. This CDR3 spans 16 amino acids. The junction had 14 bases not matched to a gene; V was cut back by 7 bases and J by 3 bases. Germline V gives CDR1 MNHEY, CDR2 SMNVEV (reference sequence). The CDR3 DNA is TGTGCCAGCACCGTTTCGCCTCGGACAGGGCACTACGAGCAGTACTTC. Its protein is CASTVSPRTGHYEQYF.

This clonotype has just a few counts. The rearrangement links TRBV3-1 to TRBJ1-1; maybe TRBD1 (6 bases). Germline loops: CDR1 LGHDT, CDR2 YNNKEL (reference sequence). This CDR3 contains 12 residues. Trimming left V 7 bases short and J 7 bases short, with 13 bases between. CDR3: CASTIGGLEAFF. CDR3 coding DNA: TGTGCCAGCACTATTGGGGGCCTTGAAGCTTTCTTT.

CDR3 protein: CASTPGLFRSSEAFF. CDR3 coding DNA: TGTGCCAGCACCCCAGGGTTATTCCGATCTTCTGAAGCTTTCTTT. J is TRBJ1-1 and V is TRBV12-3 or TRBV12-4, with D perhaps matching TRBD1 (5 bases). V shed 7 bases and J shed 6 bases, with 21 bases lying between them. CDR3 length: 15 amino acids.

This clonotype has only a few counts. The chain carries TRBV6-1 and TRBJ1-2; D might be TRBD1 (5 bases). Germline CDR1 and CDR2: MNHNS and SASEGT. This CDR3 has 15 residues. V lost 5 bases to trimming and J lost 3 bases, with 16 bases between them. For the CDR3, the DNA is TGTGCCAGCAGTTTCGCCCGCCGGGGACACTATGGCTACACCTTC. Translating gives CASSFARRGHYGYTF.

This clonotype occurred a few times. This chain links TRBV20-1 with TRBJ2-5, with a possible D match to TRBD1 (6 bases). The CDR3 consists of 13 residues. Trimming stripped 0 bases from V and 7 bases from J, with 12 bases between. Germline CDR1 reads DFQATT; CDR2 reads SNEGSKA (reference sequence). Here the CDR3 reads CSAREGGVGTQYF. In DNA form, the CDR3 reads TGCAGTGCTAGAGAAGGGGGTGTGGGGACCCAGTACTTC.

The sample holds a few counts of this clonotype. The chain recombines TRBV4-2 with TRBJ2-5; D remains unclear. Looked up from germline, CDR1 is LGHNA and CDR2 is YNFKEQ. This CDR3 has 13 residues. The V end was cut by 3 bases, the J end by 5 bases, with 10 bases between. The CDR3 sequence: CASSQTNEETQYF. CDR3 nucleotides: TGTGCCAGCAGCCAGACAAACGAGGAGACCCAGTACTTC.

The chain recombines TRBV7-2 with TRBJ2-1; 10 nucleotides line up with TRBD2. From germline, CDR1 is SGHTA and CDR2 FQGNSA. Unmatched junction bases numbered 8, after V lost 8 bases and J lost 7 bases. This CDR3 has 14 residues. DNA for the CDR3: TGTGCCAGCCGAGCAAGACTAGCGGGTAATGAGCAGTTCTTC. Amino acid sequence: CASRARLAGNEQFF.

In its sample, this clonotype was seen many times. The genes are TRBV27 and TRBJ2-5, with D hard to call. This CDR3 is 14 amino acids long. Trimming pared 4 bases from V and 0 bases from J, leaving 9 bases between. Germline lookup yields CDR1 MNHEY and CDR2 SMNVEV (reference sequence). CDR3 nucleotide sequence: TGTGCCAGCAGTTCCATCCAGTACCAAGAGACCCAGTACTTC. It codes for CASSSIQYQETQYF.

This clonotype was seen repeatedly, ten times or more. The V gene is TRBV6-6, the J gene TRBJ1-1; D call uncertain. The CDR3 sequence is 14 residues long. In germline, CDR1 is MNHNY, CDR2 SVGAGI (reference sequence). Trimming left V 7 bases short and J 3 bases short, with 15 bases between. Here the CDR3 reads CASNKKGSHTEAFF. In nucleotides, the CDR3 is TGTGCCAGCAACAAGAAGGGTTCGCACACTGAAGCTTTCTTT.

The chain joins TRBV12-3 or TRBV12-4 to TRBJ2-7, with D perhaps matching TRBD1 (5 bases). This CDR3 has 14 residues. Trimming left V 3 bases short and J 1 base short, with 10 bases between. The CDR3 coding sequence is TGTGCCAGCAGTTTCGTTCCAGGGTCCTACGAGCAGTACTTC. It is translated as CASSFVPGSYEQYF.

In this sample, this clonotype turned up many times. The J gene is TRBJ2-2, the V gene TRBV5-1; D gene unclear. Germline V gives CDR1 SGHRS, CDR2 YFSETQ. CDR3 size: 15 residues. Deletions cut 0 bases from V and 4 bases from J, with 10 bases between. The CDR3 nucleotides are TGCGCCAGCAGCTTGGTAGGGTTATCCACCGGGGAGCTGTTTTTT. Its translation: CASSLVGLSTGELFF.

This clonotype came up a few times. The J gene is TRBJ2-5, the V gene TRBV20-1; D not certain. Germline-derived CDR1 and CDR2 are DFQATT and SNEGSKA (reference sequence). The CDR3 contains 16 residues. Trimming shortened V by 2 bases and J by 7 bases, and 23 bases separated the two germline ends. The CDR3 nucleotides are TGCAGTGCTAGATCCCTCGGGCAGAGCATTTCGGGGACCCAGTACTTC. Its translation: CSARSLGQSISGTQYF.

V and J are TRBV12-5 and TRBJ2-7; perhaps TRBD2 as D (5 bases). Trimming left V 2 bases short and J 3 bases short, with 8 bases between. The V gene's germline CDR1 is LGHNT and CDR2 FRNRAP. The CDR3 totals 13 residues. The CDR3 spells CASGLSGIYEQYF. CDR3 DNA sequence: TGTGCTAGTGGTTTGAGCGGAATCTACGAGCAGTACTTC.

This sequence joins TRBV11-3 and TRBJ1-1; 10 nucleotides match TRBD1. The germline V gene has CDR1 SGHNT and CDR2 YENEEA. The CDR3 has 15 residues. V was clipped by 5 bases and J by 3 bases; unmatched bases: 6. CDR3 sequence (DNA): TGTGCCAGCAGCCTGGGACAGGGGTTGTACACTGAAGCTTTCTTT. It encodes CASSLGQGLYTEAFF.

This rearrangement joins TRBV5-6 to TRBJ2-6; 8 bases are a match to TRBD1. CDR1 SGHDT and CDR2 YYEEEE come from the germline V gene. V lost 4 bases to trimming and J lost 0 bases; unmatched junction nucleotides: 3. The CDR3 totals 16 residues. CDR3 nucleotides: TGTGCCAGCAGCGGACAGGGCCACTCTGGGGCCAACGTCCTGACTTTC. It is translated as CASSGQGHSGANVLTF.

This clonotype was detected many times. The chain has TRBV20-1 and TRBJ1-6; the D gene is possibly TRBD1 (5 bases). The length of the CDR3 is 14 residues. Germline V gives CDR1 DFQATT, CDR2 SNEGSKA (reference sequence). V lost 2 bases and J 9 bases, leaving 14 bases between the germline ends. CDR3 region: CSARSNRGGSPLHF. CDR3 bases: TGCAGTGCTAGAAGTAATAGGGGAGGTTCACCCCTCCACTTT.

The chain employs TRBV20-1 and TRBJ1-1; unclear D gene. V gave up 0 bases and J gave up 0 bases, with 14 bases separating them. Germline values: CDR1 DFQATT, CDR2 SNEGSKA (reference sequence). The CDR3 is 16 residues long. The CDR3 loop is CSARDQRRPLNTEAFF. CDR3 DNA: TGCAGTGCTAGAGATCAGAGGAGACCTTTGAACACTGAAGCTTTCTTT.

The chain has TRBV7-9 and TRBJ1-2; D perhaps matches TRBD1 (5 bases). The CDR3 consists of 14 residues. V lost 4 bases and J 4 bases, leaving 13 bases between the germline ends. Germline CDR1 and CDR2: SEHNR and FQNEAQ (reference sequence). DNA for the CDR3: TGTGCCAGCAGCTATGCAGGGACCGTCTATGGCTACACCTTC. It codes for CASSYAGTVYGYTF.